These 25 T cell receptor beta chains were all obtained from the same sample, sequenced in a study of T-cell reconstitution after alpha-beta-depleted transplantation in children (TCRdb year 2016). Receptor amplification or capture employed PCR. Instrument used: Illumina HiSeq 2500. Molecular barcoding was employed in the preparation of TCR libraries, with unique molecular identifiers being used to normalize TCRbeta repertoire quantification. TCRdb applied fastp at Q25 and MiXCR to the public reads, then kept only in-frame beta chains. Records with the same CDR3 protein are collapsed into one entry carrying the most frequent genes and DNA. For this sample the table gives 670,000 or so distinct CDR3 sequences, of which roughly 14% were detected only once. The ten most abundant clones make up approximately 0.8% of the sample. Taken with the paper, the label for treatment or condition translates to: allogeneic hematopoietic cell transplantation with graft depleted of TCRalphabeta T cells and CD19 B cells.

Specimen: PBMCs, collected before TCRalphabeta/CD19-depleted stem cell transplant. The receptors originated from a girl aged 2 to 10 with congenital amegakaryocytic thrombocytopenia, due to receive a stem cell transplant.

The table lists this clonotype with a few counts. The chain combines TRBV7-3 with TRBJ2-3; 7 bases map to TRBD2. This CDR3 has 16 residues. Germline lookup yields CDR1 SGHTA and CDR2 FQGTGA. After removal of 2 bases from V and 4 bases from J, the junction contained 9 bases not matched to a gene. CDR3 in DNA: TGTGCCAGCAGCTTATCCGGCGGGAGCCCGCCAGATACGCAGTATTTT. This codes for CASSLSGGSPPDTQYF.

The V gene is TRBV7-8, the J gene TRBJ2-7; D remains unclear. From germline, CDR1 is SGHVS and CDR2 FQNEAQ. The CDR3 loop spans 14 amino acids. Trimming left V 4 bases short and J 9 bases short, with 19 bases between. CDR3 in amino acids: CASSSPEVGAVQYF. The CDR3 bases are TGTGCCAGCAGCTCGCCAGAGGTAGGAGCAGTGCAGTACTTC.

This clonotype came up many times. V and J are TRBV20-1 and TRBJ2-1; 7 bases agree with TRBD2. The V and J ends lost 3 bases and 9 bases, in that order; junction bases with no gene match: 8. The CDR3 has 13 residues. CDR1 is DFQATT and CDR2 is SNEGSKA in the germline V gene (reference sequence). In nucleotides, the CDR3 is TGCAGTGCTAGTGGGCGGGAGCCCTTTGAGCAGTTCTTC. It is translated as CSASGREPFEQFF.

This clonotype was seen repeatedly, ten times or more. The genes are TRBV5-1 and TRBJ1-5; 8 nucleotides line up with TRBD1. CDR1 is SGHRS and CDR2 is YFSETQ in the germline V gene. CDR3 length: 14 amino acids. V shed 4 bases, J shed 5 bases, and the junction held 5 bases outside the gene matches. CDR3 sequence reads: CASSQSGGDQPQHF. CDR3 DNA: TGCGCCAGCAGCCAGTCAGGGGGCGATCAGCCCCAGCATTTT.

Regarding this clonotype: Just one base apart from a much larger clone, this may be a read error. V and J are TRBV12-3 or TRBV12-4 and TRBJ1-1; unclear D gene. The CDR3 extends over 11 amino acids. V was pared by 11 bases and J by 7 bases, with 14 bases between. The CDR3 nucleotides read TGTGCCGGACCGAGTCGACATGAAGCTTTCTTT. Translated: CAGPSRHEAFF.

This clonotype was observed at least ten times. This chain uses TRBV7-9 with TRBJ1-6; TRBD1 is a possible D gene (5 bases). Trimming cost V 2 bases and J 6 bases, with 8 bases left between them. There are 14 residues in the CDR3. Germline CDR1 reads SEHNR; CDR2 reads FQNEAQ (reference sequence). The CDR3 sequence is CASSLRGGNSPLHF. CDR3 coding DNA: TGTGCCAGCAGCTTACGTGGGGGTAATTCACCCCTCCACTTT.

This clonotype was picked up many times. The chain joins TRBV20-1 to TRBJ2-3; no clear D. The V end lost 6 bases, the J end lost 6 bases, and 10 bases lay between the germline ends. CDR1 and CDR2 (germline): DFQATT, SNEGSKA (reference sequence). The CDR3 loop spans 11 amino acids. The CDR3 nucleotides are TGCAGTGCCAAAGTGAGGGATACGCAGTATTTT. Translated: CSAKVRDTQYF.

In its sample, this clonotype was seen a few times. V usage is TRBV5-1 and J usage is TRBJ2-1; D possibly corresponds to TRBD1 (5 bases). Germline V lookup: CDR1 SGHRS, CDR2 YFSETQ. This CDR3 region has 14 residues. Trimming removed 2 bases at V and 8 bases at J, with 14 bases between. In DNA form, the CDR3 reads TGCGCCAGCAGCTTTATAACAGGCGATGATGAGCAGTTCTTC. As protein: CASSFITGDDEQFF.

The sample holds a few counts of this clonotype. The J gene is TRBJ2-7, the V gene TRBV4-1, with D maybe TRBD1 (5 bases). Germline-derived CDR1 and CDR2 are MGHRA and YSYEKL. V lost 6 bases to trimming and J lost 5 bases, with 11 bases between them. The CDR3 has 12 amino acids. The CDR3 DNA reads as TGCGCCAGCAGTGCAGGGATGGACGAGCAGTACTTC. Translated: CASSAGMDEQYF.

This chain uses TRBV20-1 with TRBJ2-7; 10 bases are shared with TRBD1. V lost 5 bases, J lost 7 bases, and 14 bases stayed unmatched. Looked up from germline, CDR1 is DFQATT and CDR2 is SNEGSKA (reference sequence). The CDR3 sequence is 15 residues long. CDR3 amino acids: CSARLPGTGAGEQYF. The CDR3 coding sequence is TGCAGTGCTCGCCTACCAGGGACAGGGGCTGGGGAGCAGTACTTC.

This clonotype was counted many times. This CDR3 is CSGFMGVAGYTF. As DNA, the CDR3 is TGCAGCGGATTTATGGGGGTCGCTGGCTACACCTTC. The V and J genes are TRBV29-1 and TRBJ1-2; TRBD1 might be the D (5 bases). V lost 7 bases and J lost 7, with 16 bases in between. The CDR3 contains 12 residues. Germline CDR1 reads SQVTM; CDR2 reads ANQGSEA.

This clonotype has just a few counts. The V and J genes are TRBV20-1 and TRBJ1-1, with no clear D. Per germline, CDR1 DFQATT and CDR2 SNEGSKA (reference sequence). The V and J ends lost 6 bases and 0 bases respectively, with 5 bases between them. The CDR3 is made up of 11 amino acids. In DNA form, the CDR3 reads TGCAGTGCCTGGTTGAACACTGAAGCTTTCTTT. It encodes CSAWLNTEAFF.

The gene calls are TRBV20-1 and TRBJ2-7; TRBD2 matches 8 bases. J was trimmed by 2 bases and V by 7 bases; bases with no gene match: 4. The CDR3 is 12 residues long. Germline V gene sequence: CDR1 DFQATT, CDR2 SNEGSKA (reference sequence). The CDR3 sequence: CSVTAGAYEQYF. CDR3 nucleotides: TGCAGTGTCACAGCGGGAGCCTACGAGCAGTACTTC.

V and J are TRBV20-1 and TRBJ2-7; maybe TRBD2 (6 bases). In germline, CDR1 is DFQATT, CDR2 SNEGSKA (reference sequence). The length of the CDR3 is 13 residues. The CDR3 region is CSTKAGHDYEQYF. The CDR3, as DNA: TGCAGCACCAAAGCGGGCCATGACTACGAGCAGTACTTC.

The V and J genes are TRBV20-1 and TRBJ2-7, with TRBD2 matching 11 bases. V lost 6 bases to trimming and J lost 6 bases; unmatched junction nucleotides: 10. The CDR3 is made up of 14 amino acids. Germline CDR1 reads DFQATT; CDR2 reads SNEGSKA (reference sequence). The DNA for the CDR3 is TGCAGTGCCTGGTATAGCGGGAGGGCCGGCGAGCAGTACTTC. This encodes CSAWYSGRAGEQYF.

The sample holds many counts of this clonotype. The CDR3 loop is CSGGHGFGLSEQFF. The CDR3 DNA follows: TGCAGTGGTGGACACGGATTCGGTCTCAGTGAGCAGTTCTTC. The rearrangement links TRBV20-1 to TRBJ2-1; perhaps TRBD1 as D (5 bases). The CDR3 is 14 residues long. V lost 7 bases and J lost 9, with 22 bases in between. CDR1 is DFQATT, CDR2 SNEGSKA, per germline (reference sequence).

The V and J genes are TRBV5-1 and TRBJ1-1, with D unclear. The ends were cut back, 1 base at V and 0 bases at J, with 10 bases in the middle. The CDR3 runs 15 residues. Germline values: CDR1 SGHRS, CDR2 YFSETQ. The CDR3 region is CASSLLGRLNTEAFF. The CDR3 bases are TGCGCCAGCAGCTTGCTAGGGCGGTTGAACACTGAAGCTTTCTTT.

This clonotype was observed at least ten times. This chain links TRBV4-1 with TRBJ2-3; weak D call: TRBD2 (6 bases). Looked up from germline, CDR1 is MGHRA and CDR2 is YSYEKL. This CDR3 region has 16 residues. V lost 0 bases and J lost 1, with 11 bases in between. Written as DNA, the CDR3 is TGCGCCAGCAGCCAAGATTCGGGAGCGCGCACAGATACGCAGTATTTT. The encoded protein is CASSQDSGARTDTQYF.

Only a few counts were recorded for this clonotype. The J gene is TRBJ2-7, the V gene TRBV5-1; perhaps TRBD1 as D (5 bases). The CDR3 sequence is 14 residues long. V was trimmed by 2 bases and J by 6 bases, leaving 15 bases between them. Germline assignment: CDR1 SGHRS and CDR2 YFSETQ. The CDR3 DNA reads TGCGCCAGCAGCTTCCAGGGCCTTGGGGTCGAGCAGTACTTC. Protein product: CASSFQGLGVEQYF.

CDR3 sequence reads: CSASPWGEQFF. The CDR3 DNA follows: TGCAGTGCCTCCCCTTGGGGTGAGCAGTTCTTC. The V gene is TRBV20-1, the J gene TRBJ2-1; unclear D gene. V lost 6 bases, J lost 9 bases, and 12 bases lay in between. The CDR3 is 11 residues long. Germline lookup yields CDR1 DFQATT and CDR2 SNEGSKA (reference sequence).

This clonotype turned up a few times. This chain connects TRBV2 to TRBJ2-7; tentatively, D is TRBD1 (7 bases). Trimming cost V 11 bases and J 0 bases, with 11 bases left between them. Looked up from germline, CDR1 is SNHLY and CDR2 is FYNNEI. There are 12 residues in the CDR3. CDR3 DNA: TGTGCCCGCGGGACAGTCTCCTACGAGCAGTACTTC. This encodes CARGTVSYEQYF.

The V and J genes are TRBV12-3 or TRBV12-4 and TRBJ2-3, with D unresolved. The V end was cut by 5 bases, the J end by 3 bases, with 9 bases between. CDR3 length: 13 residues. CDR3 loop: CASSPVKTDTQYF. CDR3 nucleotide sequence: TGTGCCAGCAGTCCCGTTAAGACAGATACGCAGTATTTT.

This clonotype was detected many times. V usage is TRBV27 and J usage is TRBJ2-2; D uncertain. CDR1 and CDR2 (germline): MNHEY, SMNVEV (reference sequence). The CDR3 length is 14 residues. V was cut by 6 bases and J by 3 bases, with 11 bases left in between. The CDR3 nucleotides are TGTGCCAGCAGAATGTCCGGGTACACCGGGGAGCTGTTTTTT. Translating it yields CASRMSGYTGELFF.

The count of this clonotype is one. The final CDR3 position lacks the conserved phenylalanine or tryptophan, pointing to a likely read error. CDR3 coding DNA: TGTGCCAGCATAGGACTAGCGGCCACAGATACGCAGTATCTT. It encodes CASIGLAATDTQYL. The chain combines TRBV27 with TRBJ2-3, with 10 bases matching TRBD2. Losses at the gene ends were 7 bases for V and 2 bases for J; bases not matched to a gene: 3. Germline V gene data show CDR1 as MNHEY and CDR2 as SMNVEV (reference sequence). The CDR3 sequence is 14 residues long.

This clonotype was detected only a few times. The V call is TRBV7-9, the J call TRBJ2-7; 10 nucleotides align to TRBD2. After removal of 10 bases from V and 4 bases from J, the junction contained 7 bases not matched to a gene. Germline lookup yields CDR1 SEHNR and CDR2 FQNEAQ (reference sequence). The CDR3 extends over 13 amino acids. The CDR3 spells CATSGTSAYEQYF. In DNA, the CDR3 is TGTGCCACCTCCGGGACTAGCGCGTACGAGCAGTACTTC.